The 20 T cell receptor beta chains below come from one sample, sequenced in a study of T cells in Graves' hyperthyroidism and ophthalmopathy. RNA transcripts were the template for amplifying TCR beta CDR3 regions. TCR CDR3 underwent first-round RT-PCR with the HTBI primer set. TCRdb called the multiplex PCR reads again in MiXCR, with one record for every CDR3 protein. The table records approximately 200,000 distinct CDR3 sequences, around 20% of them present only once. The specimen sequenced was blood. All receptors come from a man aged 40-55 years with Graves' hyperthyroidism.

In this sample, this clonotype turned up a few times. The rearrangement uses TRBV4-3 and TRBJ2-1; no definite D call. This CDR3 has 15 residues. V lost 0 bases and J 3 bases, leaving 9 bases between the germline ends. CDR1 and CDR2 from the germline V gene are LGHNA and YSLEER. CDR3 sequence reads: CASSQEGQNYNEQFF. In nucleotides, the CDR3 is TGCGCCAGCAGCCAAGAAGGTCAGAACTACAATGAGCAGTTCTTC.

This clonotype has at least ten counts. The rearrangement links TRBV20-1 to TRBJ1-2; D is ambiguous. CDR1 is DFQATT, CDR2 SNEGSKA, per germline (reference sequence). V lost 3 bases and J lost 7, with 24 bases in between. The CDR3 has 16 amino acids. This CDR3 is CSAREGNTEDFAGYTF. For the CDR3, the DNA is TGCAGTGCTAGGGAAGGAAACACGGAGGATTTCGCTGGCTACACCTTC.

This clonotype has a handful of counts. A junction end diverges from the germline sequence, so it may reflect a read error. This chain links TRBV7-7 with TRBJ2-5; TRBD1 might be the D (6 bases). The CDR3 has 14 amino acids. Germline CDR1 SSHAT, CDR2 FNYEAQ (reference sequence). This CDR3 reads CASSPTRGSETQYF. The DNA for the CDR3 is TGTGCTAGCAGTCCCACTAGGGGGTCGGAGACCCAGTACTTC.

This clonotype appeared a few times. The V gene is TRBV13, the J gene TRBJ2-5; TRBD1 matches 11 bases. Trimming at V came to 5 bases and at J to 4 bases, leaving 6 bases not matched to a gene. The CDR3 loop spans 15 amino acids. Germline CDR1 and CDR2: PRHDT and FYEKMQ (reference sequence). CDR3 protein: CASSGRTGGGETQYF. Here the CDR3 DNA reads TGTGCCAGCAGCGGTCGGACAGGGGGCGGAGAGACCCAGTACTTC.

This clonotype was seen many times. The CDR3 DNA reads TGCAGTGCTAGAGGATCCGGGGGCGGGTACGAGCAGTACTTC. Encoded protein: CSARGSGGGYEQYF. J is TRBJ2-7 and V is TRBV20-1; D possibly matches TRBD1 or TRBD2 (6 bases each). V was trimmed by 1 base and J by 4 bases, leaving 14 bases between them. Germline V CDR1 and CDR2: DFQATT, SNEGSKA (reference sequence). The CDR3 contains 14 residues.

This clonotype was seen many times. The chain employs TRBV20-1 and TRBJ2-7, with 12 nucleotides matching TRBD2. The CDR3 is 14 residues long. Trimming cost V 6 bases and J 2 bases; bases outside gene matches: 5. Germline-derived CDR1 and CDR2 are DFQATT and SNEGSKA (reference sequence). For the CDR3, the DNA is TGCAGTGCCGGAGGACTAGCGGGGACCTACGAGCAGTACTTC. This translates into CSAGGLAGTYEQYF.

This clonotype was recorded at least ten times. The chain couples TRBV11-2 to TRBJ1-5; D gene ambiguous. CDR1 and CDR2 (germline): SGHAT, FQNNGV. This CDR3 region has 14 residues. V was clipped by 2 bases and J by 2 bases, with 7 bases between them. The CDR3 protein is CASSLTVGNQPQHF. The CDR3 bases are TGTGCCAGCAGCTTAACGGTTGGCAATCAGCCCCAGCATTTT.

This clonotype was observed at least ten times. The rearrangement joins TRBV5-1 to TRBJ2-2; 13 bases are shared with TRBD2. V gave up 7 bases and J gave up 0 bases; unmatched junction bases: 6. Germline V CDR1 and CDR2: SGHRS, YFSETQ. This CDR3 has 17 residues. CDR3: CASGGLAGATNTGELFF. The CDR3 coding sequence is TGCGCCAGCGGCGGACTAGCGGGGGCCACGAACACCGGGGAGCTGTTTTTT.

This clonotype turned up a few times. The chain is built from TRBV24-1 and TRBJ2-2; D is unclear. V lost 4 bases to trimming and J lost 7 bases, with 9 bases between them. Germline V gives CDR1 KGHDR, CDR2 SFDVKD. This CDR3 spans 13 amino acids. The CDR3 sequence is CATSDPLFGELFF. In DNA, the CDR3 is TGTGCCACCAGTGACCCTTTATTCGGGGAGCTGTTTTTT.

This clonotype was counted a few times. The chain recombines TRBV28 with TRBJ1-2; no clear D. Looked up from germline, CDR1 is MDHEN and CDR2 is SYDVKM. The CDR3 has 13 amino acids. V shed 10 bases and J shed 0 bases, with 12 bases lying between them. The CDR3 loop is CAIRAPANYGYTF. DNA of the CDR3: TGTGCCATTCGGGCCCCAGCTAACTATGGCTACACCTTC.

This clonotype has at least ten counts. This rearrangement joins TRBV18 to TRBJ2-1; possibly TRBD1 for D (6 bases). V lost 2 bases and J 9 bases, leaving 14 bases between the germline ends. CDR3 length equals 14 residues. Germline CDR1 KGHSH, CDR2 LQKENI. CDR3 sequence (DNA): TGTGCCAGCTCACCAGGACAGCGCCCGGGTGAGCAGTTCTTC. This sequence encodes CASSPGQRPGEQFF.

The sample holds a few counts of this clonotype. Possible read error: a much larger clone is one base away. The chain links TRBV7-2 to TRBJ1-6, with D maybe TRBD1 (6 bases). Germline CDR1 reads SGHTA; CDR2 reads FQGNSA. The CDR3 runs 16 residues. For the CDR3, the DNA is TGTGCCGGCAGCCTCCCCGGGGGCGCCTCTAATTCACCCCTCCACTTT. Protein: CAGSLPGGASNSPLHF.

This clonotype was seen more than once but under ten times. One end of the junction fails to match germline, which may point to a read error. The chain's CDR3 is CAITDEGAGQGSYNEQLF. The CDR3 DNA sequence: TGTGCCATCACTGACGAGGGAGCGGGACAGGGTTCCTACAATGAGCAGCTCTTC. V and J are TRBV10-3 and TRBJ2-1, with 9 bases fitting TRBD1. This CDR3 region has 18 residues. CDR1 is ENHRY, CDR2 SYGVKD, per germline.

This clonotype was found many times. The chain uses TRBV2 and TRBJ1-5; D gene uncertain. Trimming pared 4 bases from V and 6 bases from J, leaving 16 bases between. The V gene's germline CDR1 is SNHLY and CDR2 FYNNEI. The CDR3 runs 15 residues. CDR3 in amino acids: CASSVEGVGFQPQHF. The CDR3 DNA is TGTGCCAGCAGTGTGGAGGGCGTGGGTTTTCAGCCCCAGCATTTT.

This clonotype was recorded at least ten times. The gene calls are TRBV19 and TRBJ2-5; 8 bases line up with TRBD1. Looked up from germline, CDR1 is LNHDA and CDR2 is SQIVND (reference sequence). There are 14 residues in the CDR3. V gave up 9 bases and J gave up 3 bases; unmatched junction bases: 9. The CDR3 DNA follows: TGTGCCAGCGCCGGACAGGGCTTGGAAGAGACCCAGTACTTC. Its translation: CASAGQGLEETQYF.

Worth noting for this clonotype: A much bigger clone sits one base away, suggesting this may be a read error. The chain employs TRBV7-9 and TRBJ2-7; possible D gene TRBD2, 6 bases. The germline V gene has CDR1 SEHNR and CDR2 FQNEAQ (reference sequence). V shed 5 bases and J shed 3 bases, with 20 bases lying between them. There are 16 residues in the CDR3. Here the CDR3 reads CASSPRTGGAVYEQYF. In nucleotides, the CDR3 is TGTGCCAGCAGCCCCCGGACTGGCGGGGCGGTCTACGAGCAGTACTTC.

This clonotype was found many times. The J gene is TRBJ2-7, the V gene TRBV5-1; D is perhaps TRBD2 (6 bases). Germline V lookup: CDR1 SGHRS, CDR2 YFSETQ. This CDR3 is 13 amino acids long. V dropped 4 bases and J dropped 7 bases, with 15 bases sitting between them. In nucleotides, the CDR3 is TGCGCCAGCAGCCGGGACTCCTTAGAGGAGCAGTACTTC. Amino acids: CASSRDSLEEQYF.

The V gene is TRBV20-1, the J gene TRBJ2-1; 7 bases are shared with TRBD1. Trimming cost V 5 bases and J 2 bases; bases outside gene matches: 6. The CDR3 is 14 residues long. Germline CDR1 is DFQATT and CDR2 is SNEGSKA (reference sequence). CDR3 in DNA: TGCAGTGCTGACAGGGTCTTAGCCTACAATGAGCAGTTCTTC. This gives the protein CSADRVLAYNEQFF.

This clonotype was seen ten or more times. The rearrangement uses TRBV6-2 or TRBV6-3 and TRBJ2-1, with D hard to call. The CDR3 runs 11 residues. Trimming took 2 bases from V and 8 from J, leaving 4 bases between them. Germline-derived CDR1 and CDR2 are MNHEY and SVGEGT. As DNA, the CDR3 is TGTGCCAGCAGTTACCGGTATGAGCAGTTCTTC. Its protein is CASSYRYEQFF.

This clonotype has a count of ten or more. The genes are TRBV28 and TRBJ2-3; TRBD2 might be the D (7 bases). The CDR3 loop spans 15 amino acids. With 6 bases removed from V and 0 bases from J, the gap between germline ends came to 13 bases. Looked up from germline, CDR1 is MDHEN and CDR2 is SYDVKM. This CDR3 is CASSSGGLSTDTQYF. CDR3 nucleotide sequence: TGTGCCAGCAGCTCCGGGGGGCTTAGCACAGATACGCAGTATTTT.